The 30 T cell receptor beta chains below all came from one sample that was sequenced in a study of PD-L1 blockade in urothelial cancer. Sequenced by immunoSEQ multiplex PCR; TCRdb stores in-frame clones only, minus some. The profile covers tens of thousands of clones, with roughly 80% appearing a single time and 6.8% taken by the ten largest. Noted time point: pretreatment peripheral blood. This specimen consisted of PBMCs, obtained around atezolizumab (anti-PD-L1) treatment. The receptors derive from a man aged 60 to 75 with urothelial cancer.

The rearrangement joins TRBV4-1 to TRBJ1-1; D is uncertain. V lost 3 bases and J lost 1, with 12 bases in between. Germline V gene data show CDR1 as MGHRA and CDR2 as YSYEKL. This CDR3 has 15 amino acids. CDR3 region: CASSHSALRNTEAFF. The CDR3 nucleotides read TGCGCCAGCAGCCATTCCGCGCTTCGGAACACTGAAGCTTTCTTT.

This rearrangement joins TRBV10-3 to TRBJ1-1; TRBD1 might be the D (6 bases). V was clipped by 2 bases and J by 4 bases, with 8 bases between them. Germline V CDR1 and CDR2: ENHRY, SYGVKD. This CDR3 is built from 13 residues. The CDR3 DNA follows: TGTGCCATCAGTGAGCGGGACACCACTGAAGCTTTCTTT. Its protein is CAISERDTTEAFF.

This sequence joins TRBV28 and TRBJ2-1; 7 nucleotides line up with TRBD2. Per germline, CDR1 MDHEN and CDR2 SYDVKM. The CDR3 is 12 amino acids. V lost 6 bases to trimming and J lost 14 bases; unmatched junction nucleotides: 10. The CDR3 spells CASSFMKGGEFF. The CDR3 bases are TGTGCCAGCAGCTTTATGAAGGGAGGGGAGTTCTTC.

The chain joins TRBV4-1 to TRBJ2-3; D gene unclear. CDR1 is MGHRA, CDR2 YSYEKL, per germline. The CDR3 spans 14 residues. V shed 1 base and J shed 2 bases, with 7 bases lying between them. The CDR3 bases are TGCGCCAGCAGCCAAGTCCCAATCACAGATACGCAGTATTTT. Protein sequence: CASSQVPITDTQYF.

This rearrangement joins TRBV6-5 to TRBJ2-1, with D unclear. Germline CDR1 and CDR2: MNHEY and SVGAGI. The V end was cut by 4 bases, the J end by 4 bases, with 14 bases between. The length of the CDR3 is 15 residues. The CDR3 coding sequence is TGTGCCAGCAGTTTTAGCAAACCAGAGTACAATGAGCAGTTCTTC. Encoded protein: CASSFSKPEYNEQFF.

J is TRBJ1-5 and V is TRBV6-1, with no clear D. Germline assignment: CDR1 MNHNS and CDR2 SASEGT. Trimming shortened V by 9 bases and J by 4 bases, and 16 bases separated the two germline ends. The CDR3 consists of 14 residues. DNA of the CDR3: TGTGCCAGTTCGGACCGGTCGGGGAATCAGCCCCAGCATTTT. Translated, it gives CASSDRSGNQPQHF.

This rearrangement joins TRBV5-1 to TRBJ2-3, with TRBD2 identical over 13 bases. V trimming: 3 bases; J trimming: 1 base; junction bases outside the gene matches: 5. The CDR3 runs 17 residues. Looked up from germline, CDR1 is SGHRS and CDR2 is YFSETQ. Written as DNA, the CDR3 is TGCGCCAGCAGCTACGGACTAGCGGGGGTTGGCACAGATACGCAGTATTTT. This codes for CASSYGLAGVGTDTQYF.

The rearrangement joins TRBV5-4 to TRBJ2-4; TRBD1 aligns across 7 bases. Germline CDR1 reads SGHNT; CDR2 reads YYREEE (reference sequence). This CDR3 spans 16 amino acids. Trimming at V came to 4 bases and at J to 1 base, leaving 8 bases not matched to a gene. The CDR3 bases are TGTGCCAGCAGCGTAGGGGGCGCCGAGGCCAAAAACATTCAGTACTTC. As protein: CASSVGGAEAKNIQYF.

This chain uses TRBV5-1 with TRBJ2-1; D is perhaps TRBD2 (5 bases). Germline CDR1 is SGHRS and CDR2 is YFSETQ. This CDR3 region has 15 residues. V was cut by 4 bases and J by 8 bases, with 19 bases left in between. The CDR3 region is CASSPPPLVSDEQFF. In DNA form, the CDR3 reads TGCGCCAGCAGCCCCCCCCCACTAGTTTCCGATGAGCAGTTCTTC.

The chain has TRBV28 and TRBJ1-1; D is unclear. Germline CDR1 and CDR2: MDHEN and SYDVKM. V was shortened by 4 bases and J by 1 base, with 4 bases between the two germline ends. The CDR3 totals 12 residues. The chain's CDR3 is CASSSQNTEAFF. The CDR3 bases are TGTGCCAGCAGTTCCCAGAACACTGAAGCTTTCTTT. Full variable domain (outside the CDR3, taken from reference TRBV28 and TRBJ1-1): DVKVTQSSRYLVKRTGEKVFLECVQDMDHENMFWYRQDPGLGLRLIYFSYDVKMKEKGDIPEGYSVSREKKERFSLILESASTNQTSMYLCASSSQNTEAFFGQGTRLTVV.

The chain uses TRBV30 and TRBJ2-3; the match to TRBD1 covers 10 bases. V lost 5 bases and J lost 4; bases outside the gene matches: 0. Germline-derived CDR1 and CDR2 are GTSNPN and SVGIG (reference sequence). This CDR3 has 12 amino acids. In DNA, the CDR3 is TGTGCCTGGGGACAGGGGGCAGATACGCAGTATTTT. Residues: CAWGQGADTQYF.

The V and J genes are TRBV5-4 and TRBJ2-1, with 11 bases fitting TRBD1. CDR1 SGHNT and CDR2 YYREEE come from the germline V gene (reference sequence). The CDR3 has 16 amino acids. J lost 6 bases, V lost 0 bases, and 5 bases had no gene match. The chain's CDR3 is CASSLAHGTGGNEQFF. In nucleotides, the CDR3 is TGTGCCAGCAGCTTGGCCCATGGGACAGGGGGCAATGAGCAGTTCTTC. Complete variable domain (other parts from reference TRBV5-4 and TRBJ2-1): ETGVTQSPTHLIKTRGQQVTLRCSSQSGHNTVSWYQQALGQGPQFIFQYYREEENGRGNFPPRFSGLQFPNYSSELNVNALELDDSALYLCASSLAHGTGGNEQFFGPGTRLTVL.

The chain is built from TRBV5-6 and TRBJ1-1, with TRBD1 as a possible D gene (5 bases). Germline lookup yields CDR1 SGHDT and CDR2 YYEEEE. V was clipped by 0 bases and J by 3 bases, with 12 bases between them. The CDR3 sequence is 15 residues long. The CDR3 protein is CASSLERRAYTEAFF. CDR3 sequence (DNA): TGTGCCAGCAGCTTGGAACGCAGGGCTTACACTGAAGCTTTCTTT.

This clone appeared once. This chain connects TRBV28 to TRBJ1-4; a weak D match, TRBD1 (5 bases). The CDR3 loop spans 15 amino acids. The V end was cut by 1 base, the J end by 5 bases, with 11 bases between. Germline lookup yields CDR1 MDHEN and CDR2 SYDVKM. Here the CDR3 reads CASSLLGRGNEKLFF. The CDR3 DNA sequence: TGTGCCAGCAGTTTATTGGGACGGGGGAATGAAAAACTGTTTTTT.

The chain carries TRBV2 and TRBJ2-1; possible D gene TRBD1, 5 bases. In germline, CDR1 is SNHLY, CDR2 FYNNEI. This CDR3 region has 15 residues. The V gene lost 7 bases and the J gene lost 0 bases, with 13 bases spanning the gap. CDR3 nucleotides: TGTGCCAGCACCAGGGTGGGCAGCTCCTACAATGAGCAGTTCTTC. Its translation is CASTRVGSSYNEQFF.

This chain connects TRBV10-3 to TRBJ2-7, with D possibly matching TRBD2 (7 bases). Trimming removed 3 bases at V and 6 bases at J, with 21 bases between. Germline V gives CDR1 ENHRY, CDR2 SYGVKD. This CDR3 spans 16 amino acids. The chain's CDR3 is CAISEQGGIGRSEQYF. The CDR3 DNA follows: TGTGCCATCAGTGAACAGGGAGGGATAGGGAGGTCCGAGCAGTACTTC.

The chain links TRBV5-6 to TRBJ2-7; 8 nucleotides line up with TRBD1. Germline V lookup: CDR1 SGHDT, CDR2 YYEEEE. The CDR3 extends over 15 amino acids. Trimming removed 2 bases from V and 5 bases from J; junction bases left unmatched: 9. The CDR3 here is CASSLWTGSVNEQYF. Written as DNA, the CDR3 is TGTGCCAGCAGCTTATGGACAGGGTCGGTCAACGAGCAGTACTTC.

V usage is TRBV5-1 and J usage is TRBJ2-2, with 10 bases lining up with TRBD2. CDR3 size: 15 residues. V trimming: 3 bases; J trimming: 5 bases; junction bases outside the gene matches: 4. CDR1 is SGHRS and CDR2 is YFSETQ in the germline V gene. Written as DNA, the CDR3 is TGCGCCAGCAGCTCGCTAGCGGGGGAGACCGGGGAGCTGTTTTTT. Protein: CASSSLAGETGELFF.

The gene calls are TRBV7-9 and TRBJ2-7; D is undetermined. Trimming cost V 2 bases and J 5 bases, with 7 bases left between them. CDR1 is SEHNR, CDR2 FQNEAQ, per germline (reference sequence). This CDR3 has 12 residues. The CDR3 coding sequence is TGTGCCAGCAGCTTACAGATTCACGAGCAGTACTTC. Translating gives CASSLQIHEQYF.

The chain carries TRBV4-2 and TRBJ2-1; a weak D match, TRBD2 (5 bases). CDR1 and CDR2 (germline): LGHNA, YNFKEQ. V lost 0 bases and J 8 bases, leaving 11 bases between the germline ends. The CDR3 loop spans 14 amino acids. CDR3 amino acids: CASSQDIRGDEQFF. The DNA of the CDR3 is TGTGCCAGCAGCCAAGATATCCGGGGTGATGAGCAGTTCTTC.

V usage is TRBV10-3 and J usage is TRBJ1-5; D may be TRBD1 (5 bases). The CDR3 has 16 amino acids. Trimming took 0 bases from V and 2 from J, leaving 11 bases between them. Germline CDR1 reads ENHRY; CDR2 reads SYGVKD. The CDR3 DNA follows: TGTGCCATCAGTGAGTCCAAGGGGATTGGCAATCAGCCCCAGCATTTT. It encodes CAISESKGIGNQPQHF.

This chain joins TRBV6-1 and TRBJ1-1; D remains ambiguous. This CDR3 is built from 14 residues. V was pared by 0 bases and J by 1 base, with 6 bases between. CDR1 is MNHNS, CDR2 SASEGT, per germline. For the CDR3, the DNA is TGTGCCAGCAGTGAAGCACGGGGGAACACTGAAGCTTTCTTT. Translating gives CASSEARGNTEAFF.

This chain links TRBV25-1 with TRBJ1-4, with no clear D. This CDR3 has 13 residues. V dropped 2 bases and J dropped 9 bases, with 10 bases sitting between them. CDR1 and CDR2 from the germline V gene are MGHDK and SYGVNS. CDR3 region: CASSEDRRKKLFF. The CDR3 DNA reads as TGTGCCAGCAGTGAAGATAGGAGGAAAAAACTGTTTTTT.

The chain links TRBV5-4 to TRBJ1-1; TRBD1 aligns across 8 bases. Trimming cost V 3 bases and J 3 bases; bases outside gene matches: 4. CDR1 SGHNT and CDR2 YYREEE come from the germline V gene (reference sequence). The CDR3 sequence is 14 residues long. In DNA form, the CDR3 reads TGTGCCAGCAGCTCACAGGGGGTGGACACTGAAGCTTTCTTT. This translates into CASSSQGVDTEAFF.

CDR3 amino acids: CASSSYRGENTEAFF. DNA for the CDR3: TGCGCCAGCAGCAGCTACAGGGGCGAGAACACTGAAGCTTTCTTT. This chain links TRBV5-1 with TRBJ1-1, with 7 bases fitting TRBD1. V shed 4 bases and J 1 base; nucleotides not matched to a gene: 7. The CDR3 contains 15 residues. Germline CDR1 is SGHRS and CDR2 is YFSETQ.

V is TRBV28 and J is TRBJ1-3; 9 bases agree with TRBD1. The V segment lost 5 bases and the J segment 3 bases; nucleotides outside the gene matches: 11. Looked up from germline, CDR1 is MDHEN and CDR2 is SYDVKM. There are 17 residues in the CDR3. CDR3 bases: TGTGCCAGCAGTCAAGGGGGTACAGGGGGCTTTGGAAACACCATATATTTT. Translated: CASSQGGTGGFGNTIYF.

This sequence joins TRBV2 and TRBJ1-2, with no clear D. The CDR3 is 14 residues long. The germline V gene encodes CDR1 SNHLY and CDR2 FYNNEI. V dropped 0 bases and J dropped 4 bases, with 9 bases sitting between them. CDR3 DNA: TGTGCCAGCAGTGAAGCCGGGATCGGCTATGGCTACACCTTC. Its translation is CASSEAGIGYGYTF.

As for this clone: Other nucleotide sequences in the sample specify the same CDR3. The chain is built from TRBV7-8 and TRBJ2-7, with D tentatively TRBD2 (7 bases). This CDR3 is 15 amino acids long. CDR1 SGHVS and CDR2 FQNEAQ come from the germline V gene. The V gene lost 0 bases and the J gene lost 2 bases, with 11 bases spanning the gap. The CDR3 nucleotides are TGTGCCAGCAGCTTAGCGGGGGGGCAAACCTACGAGCAGTACTTC. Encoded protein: CASSLAGGQTYEQYF.

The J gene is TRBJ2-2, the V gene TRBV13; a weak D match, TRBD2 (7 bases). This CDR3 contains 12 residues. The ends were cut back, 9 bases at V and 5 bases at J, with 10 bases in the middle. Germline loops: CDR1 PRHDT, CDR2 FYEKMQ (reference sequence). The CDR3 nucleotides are TGTGCCAGGGGGGGGCGGACCGGGGAGCTGTTTTTT. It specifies CARGGRTGELFF.

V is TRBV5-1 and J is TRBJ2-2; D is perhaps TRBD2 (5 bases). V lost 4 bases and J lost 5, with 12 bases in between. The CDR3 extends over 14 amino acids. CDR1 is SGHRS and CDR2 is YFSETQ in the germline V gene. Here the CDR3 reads CASSPDGVTGELFF. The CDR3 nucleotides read TGCGCCAGCAGCCCAGACGGGGTAACCGGGGAGCTGTTTTTT. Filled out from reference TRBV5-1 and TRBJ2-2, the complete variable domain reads KAGVTQTPRYLIKTRGQQVTLSCSPISGHRSVSWYQQTPGQGLQFLFEYFSETQRNKGNFPGRFSGRQFSNSRSEMNVSTLELGDSALYLCASSPDGVTGELFFGEGSRLTVL.